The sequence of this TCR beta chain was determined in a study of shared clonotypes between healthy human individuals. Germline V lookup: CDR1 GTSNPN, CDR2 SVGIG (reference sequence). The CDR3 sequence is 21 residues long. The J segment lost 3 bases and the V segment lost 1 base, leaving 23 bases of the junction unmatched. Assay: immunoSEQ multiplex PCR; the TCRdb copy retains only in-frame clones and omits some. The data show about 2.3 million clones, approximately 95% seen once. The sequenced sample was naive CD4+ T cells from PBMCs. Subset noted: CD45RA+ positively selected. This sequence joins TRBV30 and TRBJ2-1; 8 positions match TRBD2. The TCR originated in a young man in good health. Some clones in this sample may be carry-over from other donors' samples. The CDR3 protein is CAWSGRSTRGRPGGYYNEQFF. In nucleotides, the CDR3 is TGTGCCTGGAGTGGTCGGTCCACTAGGGGGAGACCGGGAGGGTACTACAATGAGCAGTTCTTC.